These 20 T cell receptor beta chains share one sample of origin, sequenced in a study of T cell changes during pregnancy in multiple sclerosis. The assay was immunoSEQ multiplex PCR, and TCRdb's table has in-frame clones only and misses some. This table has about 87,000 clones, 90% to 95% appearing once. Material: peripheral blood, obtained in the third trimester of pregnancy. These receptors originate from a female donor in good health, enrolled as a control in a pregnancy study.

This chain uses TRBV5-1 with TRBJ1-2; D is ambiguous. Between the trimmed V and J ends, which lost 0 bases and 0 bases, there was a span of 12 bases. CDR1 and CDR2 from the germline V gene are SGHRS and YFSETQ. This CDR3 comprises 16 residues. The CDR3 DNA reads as TGCGCCAGCAGCTTGGGCAGCAGCGCCTCTAACTATGGCTACACCTTC. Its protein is CASSLGSSASNYGYTF.

This CDR3 reads CASRLGQGLLSGNTIYF. CDR3 nucleotide sequence: TGTGCCAGCAGACTCGGACAGGGGTTACTCTCTGGAAACACCATATATTTT. The chain recombines TRBV2 with TRBJ1-3; 9 bases agree with TRBD1. Trimming at V came to 6 bases and at J to 0 bases, leaving 9 bases not matched to a gene. This CDR3 has 17 amino acids. Germline-derived CDR1 and CDR2 are SNHLY and FYNNEI. Combining the CDR3 with reference TRBV2 and TRBJ1-3 gives the whole variable domain EPEVTQTPSHQVTQMGQEVILRCVPISNHLYFYWYRQILGQKVEFLVSFYNNEISEKSEIFDDQFSVERPDGSNFTLKIRSTKLEDSAMYFCASRLGQGLLSGNTIYFGEGSWLTVV.

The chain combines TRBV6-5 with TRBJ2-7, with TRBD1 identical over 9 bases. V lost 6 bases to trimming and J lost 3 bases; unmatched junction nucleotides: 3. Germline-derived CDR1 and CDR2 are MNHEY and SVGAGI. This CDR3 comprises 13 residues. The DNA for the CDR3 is TGTGCCAGCAGCCTGGGACAGGGCTACGAGCAGTACTTC. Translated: CASSLGQGYEQYF.

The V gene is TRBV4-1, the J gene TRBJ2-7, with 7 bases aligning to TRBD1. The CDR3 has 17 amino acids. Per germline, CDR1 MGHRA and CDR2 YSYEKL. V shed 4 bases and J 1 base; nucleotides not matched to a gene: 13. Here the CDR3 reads CASSPGRPGQLSYEQYF. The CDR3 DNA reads TGCGCCAGCAGCCCAGGAAGGCCGGGACAGCTATCCTACGAGCAGTACTTC.

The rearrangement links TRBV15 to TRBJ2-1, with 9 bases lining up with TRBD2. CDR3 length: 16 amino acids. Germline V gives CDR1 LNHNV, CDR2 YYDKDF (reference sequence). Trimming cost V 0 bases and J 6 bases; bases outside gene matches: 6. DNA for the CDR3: TGTGCCACCAGCAGAGAGTCCAGCGGGAGGACCAATGAGCAGTTCTTC. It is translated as CATSRESSGRTNEQFF.

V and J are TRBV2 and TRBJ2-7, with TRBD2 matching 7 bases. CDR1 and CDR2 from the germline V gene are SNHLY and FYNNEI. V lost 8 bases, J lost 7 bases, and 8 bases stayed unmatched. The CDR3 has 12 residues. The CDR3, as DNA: TGTGCCAGCCGGGGGGACTCGGCAGAGCAGTACTTC. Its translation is CASRGDSAEQYF.

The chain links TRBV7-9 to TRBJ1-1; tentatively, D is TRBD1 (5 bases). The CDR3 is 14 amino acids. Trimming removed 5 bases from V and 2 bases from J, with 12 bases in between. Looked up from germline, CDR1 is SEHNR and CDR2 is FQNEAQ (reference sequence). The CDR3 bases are TGTGCCAGCAGCCCTAGACAGCCAAACACTGAAGCTTTCTTT. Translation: CASSPRQPNTEAFF.

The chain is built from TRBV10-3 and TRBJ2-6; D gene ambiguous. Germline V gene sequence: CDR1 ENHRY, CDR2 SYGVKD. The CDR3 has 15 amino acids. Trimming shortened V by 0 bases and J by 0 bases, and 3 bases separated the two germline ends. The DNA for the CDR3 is TGTGCCATCAGTGAGTCCGGCTCTGGGGCCAACGTCCTGACTTTC. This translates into CAISESGSGANVLTF.

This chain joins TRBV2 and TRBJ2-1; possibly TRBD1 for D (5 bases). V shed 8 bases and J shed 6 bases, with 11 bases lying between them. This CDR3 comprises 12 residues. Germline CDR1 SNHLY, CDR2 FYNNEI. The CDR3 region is CASEDTSNEQFF. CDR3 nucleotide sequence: TGTGCCAGCGAGGACACTTCCAATGAGCAGTTCTTC.

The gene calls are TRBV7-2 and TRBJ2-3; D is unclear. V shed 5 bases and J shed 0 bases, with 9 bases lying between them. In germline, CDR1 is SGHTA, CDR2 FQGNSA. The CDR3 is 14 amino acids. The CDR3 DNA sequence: TGTGCCAGCAGCGCGCAAACTAGCACAGATACGCAGTATTTT. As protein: CASSAQTSTDTQYF.

CDR3 DNA sequence: TGCGCCAGCAGCCCGGGACTAGCGGTTACCTACGAGCAGTACTTC. Protein sequence: CASSPGLAVTYEQYF. The chain uses TRBV5-1 and TRBJ2-7; 11 bases map to TRBD2. In germline, CDR1 is SGHRS, CDR2 YFSETQ. The CDR3 has 15 residues. Unmatched junction bases numbered 5, after V lost 4 bases and J lost 2 bases. The full variable domain, rest sourced from reference TRBV5-1 and TRBJ2-7, is KAGVTQTPRYLIKTRGQQVTLSCSPISGHRSVSWYQQTPGQGLQFLFEYFSETQRNKGNFPGRFSGRQFSNSRSEMNVSTLELGDSALYLCASSPGLAVTYEQYFGPGTRLTVT.

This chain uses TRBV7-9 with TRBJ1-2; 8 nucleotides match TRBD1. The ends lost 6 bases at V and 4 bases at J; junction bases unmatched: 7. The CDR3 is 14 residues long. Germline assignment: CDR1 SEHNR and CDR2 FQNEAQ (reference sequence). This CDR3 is CASSFDRGSYGYTF. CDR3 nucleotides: TGTGCCAGCAGTTTCGACAGGGGCTCCTATGGCTACACCTTC.

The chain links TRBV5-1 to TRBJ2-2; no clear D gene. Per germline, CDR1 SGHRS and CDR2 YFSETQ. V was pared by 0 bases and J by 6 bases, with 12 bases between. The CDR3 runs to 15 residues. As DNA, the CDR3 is TGCGCCAGCAGCTTGGCCCCGCTAGGCGCCGGGGAGCTGTTTTTT. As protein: CASSLAPLGAGELFF.

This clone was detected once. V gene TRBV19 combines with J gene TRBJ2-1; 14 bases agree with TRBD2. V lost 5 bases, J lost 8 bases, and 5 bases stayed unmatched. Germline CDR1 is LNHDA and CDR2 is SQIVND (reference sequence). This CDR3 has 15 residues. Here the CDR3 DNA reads TGTGCCAGTAGTGTCGGACTAGCGGGAGGATATGAGCAGTTCTTC. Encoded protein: CASSVGLAGGYEQFF.

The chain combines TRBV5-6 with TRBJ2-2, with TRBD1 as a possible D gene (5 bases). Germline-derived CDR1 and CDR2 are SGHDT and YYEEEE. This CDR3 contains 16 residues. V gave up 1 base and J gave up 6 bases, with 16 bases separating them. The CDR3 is CASSLRLWQGPGELFF. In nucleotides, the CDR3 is TGTGCCAGCAGCTTGCGTTTGTGGCAGGGCCCCGGGGAGCTGTTTTTT.

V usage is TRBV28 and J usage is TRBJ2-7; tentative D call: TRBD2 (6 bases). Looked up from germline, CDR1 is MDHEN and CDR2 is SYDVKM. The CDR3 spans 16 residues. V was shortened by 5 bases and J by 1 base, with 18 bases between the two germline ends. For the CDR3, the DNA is TGTGCCAGCAGTGACTTGTCGGGAGTATGGTCCTACGAGCAGTACTTC. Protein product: CASSDLSGVWSYEQYF. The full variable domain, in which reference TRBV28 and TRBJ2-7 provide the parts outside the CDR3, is DVKVTQSSRYLVKRTGEKVFLECVQDMDHENMFWYRQDPGLGLRLIYFSYDVKMKEKGDIPEGYSVSREKKERFSLILESASTNQTSMYLCASSDLSGVWSYEQYFGPGTRLTVT.

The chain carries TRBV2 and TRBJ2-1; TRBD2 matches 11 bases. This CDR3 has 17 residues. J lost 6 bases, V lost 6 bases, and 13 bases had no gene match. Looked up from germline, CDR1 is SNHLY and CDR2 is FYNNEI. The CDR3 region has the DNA TGTGCCAGCAGACGGGGACTAGCGGTAACCGTTGGCAATGAGCAGTTCTTC. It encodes CASRRGLAVTVGNEQFF.

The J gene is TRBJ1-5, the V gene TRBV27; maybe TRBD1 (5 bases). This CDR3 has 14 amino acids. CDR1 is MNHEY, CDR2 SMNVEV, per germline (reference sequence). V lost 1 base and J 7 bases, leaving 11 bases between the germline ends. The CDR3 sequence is CASSLFRGGQPQHF. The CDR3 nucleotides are TGTGCCAGCAGTTTATTCCGGGGGGGGCAGCCCCAGCATTTT.

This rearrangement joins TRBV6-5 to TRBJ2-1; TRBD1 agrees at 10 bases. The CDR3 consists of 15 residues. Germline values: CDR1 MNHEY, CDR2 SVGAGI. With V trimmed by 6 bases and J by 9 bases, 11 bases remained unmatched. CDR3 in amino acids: CASSRDRGLLGEQFF. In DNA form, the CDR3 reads TGTGCCAGCAGCAGAGACAGGGGGCTTCTTGGTGAGCAGTTCTTC.

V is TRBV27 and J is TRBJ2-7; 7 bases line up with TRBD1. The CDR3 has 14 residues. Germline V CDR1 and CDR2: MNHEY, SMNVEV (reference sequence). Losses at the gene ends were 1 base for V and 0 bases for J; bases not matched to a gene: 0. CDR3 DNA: TGTGCCAGCAGTTTATGGGACAGCTCCTACGAGCAGTACTTC. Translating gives CASSLWDSSYEQYF.